This T cell receptor beta chain was found in a study of blood T cell repertoires in COVID-19. Study context: The United States, Italy and Spain supplied acute and convalescent COVID-19 samples.

The germline V gene encodes CDR1 SGDLS and CDR2 YYNGEE. There are 14 residues in the CDR3. Trimming removed 0 bases from V and 10 bases from J, with 14 bases in between. Only in-frame clones appear in the TCRdb table, and some are missing; sequencing was by immunoSEQ multiplex PCR. The sample has approximately 180,000 clones, about 85% seen once. Participant reports of clinical history set cohort assignment. Sequencing was carried out using PBMCs or T cells enriched from blood (not recorded which). The V gene is TRBV9, the J gene TRBJ2-1, with D unresolved. This TCR came from a man aged 40-49 years who had recovered from COVID-19. The CDR3 here is CASSVGTAWAEQFF. The CDR3 region has the DNA TGTGCCAGCAGCGTAGGTACGGCCTGGGCCGAGCAGTTCTTC.